These 20 T cell receptor beta chains originate from one sample sequenced in a study of T-cell reconstitution after alpha-beta-depleted transplantation in children. Preparation of the TCRbeta library was carried out with unique molecular identifiers. A single record per CDR3 protein comes from TCRdb applying MiXCR to the PCR reads. The sample contains roughly 670,000 distinct CDR3 sequences, 13% of which appear only once. This specimen consisted of PBMCs, obtained before TCRalphabeta/CD19-depleted stem cell transplant. The receptors stem from a girl aged 2 to 9 with congenital amegakaryocytic thrombocytopenia, due to receive a stem cell transplant.

This clonotype has more than one count but fewer than ten. The rearrangement links TRBV12-3 or TRBV12-4 to TRBJ2-5; 10 bases match TRBD1. The ends lost 3 bases at V and 5 bases at J; junction bases unmatched: 9. CDR3 length: 16 residues. CDR3 in amino acids: CASSFTGQGQYETQYF. DNA of the CDR3: TGTGCCAGCAGTTTTACGGGACAGGGGCAGTACGAGACCCAGTACTTC.

This clonotype was picked up many times. The chain links TRBV20-1 to TRBJ2-1; the match to TRBD2 covers 7 bases. The germline V gene encodes CDR1 DFQATT and CDR2 SNEGSKA (reference sequence). This CDR3 region has 14 residues. Unmatched junction bases numbered 11, after V lost 6 bases and J lost 6 bases. CDR3 in DNA: TGCAGTGCGGGAGCGGGACCAAGGGTCAATGAGCAGTTCTTC. Residues: CSAGAGPRVNEQFF.

This clonotype has ten or more counts. The chain couples TRBV29-1 to TRBJ1-5; possible D gene TRBD1, 5 bases. The CDR3 has 12 residues. The germline V and J ends were trimmed by 4 bases and 5 bases, with 9 bases remaining between them. Germline CDR1 and CDR2: SQVTM and ANQGSEA. CDR3 bases: TGCAGCGTTGGGCAGGGACATCAGCCCCAGCATTTT. Translated, it gives CSVGQGHQPQHF.

This clonotype was found a few times. The chain couples TRBV29-1 to TRBJ1-2; TRBD1 matches at 7 bases. This CDR3 has 13 residues. The V and J ends lost 5 bases and 7 bases, in that order; junction bases with no gene match: 10. Germline values: CDR1 SQVTM, CDR2 ANQGSEA. The CDR3 DNA is TGCAGCGTTACGACAGGGCGAGGGTCTGGCTACACCTTC. It translates to CSVTTGRGSGYTF.

This sequence joins TRBV4-1 and TRBJ2-1; 11 nucleotides match TRBD2. The germline V gene encodes CDR1 MGHRA and CDR2 YSYEKL. J lost 4 bases, V lost 4 bases, and 12 bases had no gene match. The CDR3 contains 18 residues. CDR3 amino acids: CASSLDLLAGVRYNEQFF. The CDR3 nucleotides are TGCGCCAGCAGCCTGGACTTACTAGCGGGAGTAAGGTACAATGAGCAGTTCTTC.

The V and J genes are TRBV5-1 and TRBJ2-6, with D uncertain. The V end lost 3 bases, the J end lost 1 base, and 8 bases lay between the germline ends. The CDR3 covers 15 residues. The germline V gene has CDR1 SGHRS and CDR2 YFSETQ. CDR3 coding DNA: TGCGCCAGCAGCTCTTACAAGTCTGGGGCCAACGTCCTGACTTTC. Protein product: CASSSYKSGANVLTF.

This clonotype was seen many times. The rearrangement joins TRBV28 to TRBJ1-1; D ambiguous. With 7 bases removed from V and 3 bases from J, the gap between germline ends came to 24 bases. The germline V gene encodes CDR1 MDHEN and CDR2 SYDVKM. This CDR3 spans 17 amino acids. CDR3 bases: TGTGCCAGCAAACTTACCTCTTTGCGGCCGAGGGACACTGAAGCTTTCTTT. Translating gives CASKLTSLRPRDTEAFF.

This clonotype occurred many times. This rearrangement joins TRBV10-3 to TRBJ2-1; 13 nucleotides line up with TRBD2. The CDR3 consists of 16 residues. Germline V gives CDR1 ENHRY, CDR2 SYGVKD. The trim removed 3 bases at V and 5 bases at J, leaving 4 bases unmatched. As DNA, the CDR3 is TGTGCCATCAGTGAACTAGGACTAGCGGGAGACAATGAGCAGTTCTTC. Residues: CAISELGLAGDNEQFF.

This clonotype was observed many times. This chain links TRBV5-1 with TRBJ1-4; TRBD1 might be the D (6 bases). From germline, CDR1 is SGHRS and CDR2 YFSETQ. CDR3 size: 14 residues. The ends were cut back, 4 bases at V and 4 bases at J, with 11 bases in the middle. As DNA, the CDR3 is TGCGCCAGCAGCACGGACAGAGTTAATGAAAAACTGTTTTTT. Translated: CASSTDRVNEKLFF.

The rearrangement joins TRBV20-1 to TRBJ2-1, with 9 bases aligning to TRBD1. There are 15 residues in the CDR3. The ends lost 3 bases at V and 2 bases at J; junction bases unmatched: 5. Germline CDR1 reads DFQATT; CDR2 reads SNEGSKA (reference sequence). CDR3 region: CSASPRTGAYNEQFF. CDR3 coding DNA: TGCAGTGCTAGCCCCCGGACAGGGGCCTACAATGAGCAGTTCTTC.

This clonotype appeared many times. The chain carries TRBV29-1 and TRBJ2-3; D is uncertain. Germline CDR1 reads SQVTM; CDR2 reads ANQGSEA. V gave up 4 bases and J gave up 1 base, with 6 bases separating them. The CDR3 has 12 amino acids. The CDR3, as DNA: TGCAGCGTTGCCTCTGGCACAGATACGCAGTATTTT. It codes for CSVASGTDTQYF.

This clonotype occurred once. The V call is TRBV5-1, the J call TRBJ2-1, with a weak D call TRBD1 (5 bases). CDR3 length: 13 residues. From germline, CDR1 is SGHRS and CDR2 YFSETQ. The germline V and J ends were trimmed by 5 bases and 6 bases, with 12 bases remaining between them. The CDR3 loop is CASRSRVGNEQFF. CDR3 nucleotide sequence: TGCGCCAGCAGGTCCAGGGTGGGCAATGAGCAGTTCTTC. Full variable domain (missing parts from reference TRBV5-1 and TRBJ2-1): KAGVTQTPRYLIKTRGQQVTLSCSPISGHRSVSWYQQTPGQGLQFLFEYFSETQRNKGNFPGRFSGRQFSNSRSEMNVSTLELGDSALYLCASRSRVGNEQFFGPGTRLTVL.

At least ten counts were recorded for this clonotype. This rearrangement joins TRBV20-1 to TRBJ2-3, with 9 bases aligning to TRBD1. Germline lookup yields CDR1 DFQATT and CDR2 SNEGSKA (reference sequence). The V and J ends lost 3 bases and 2 bases, in that order; junction bases with no gene match: 3. This CDR3 has 14 residues. In nucleotides, the CDR3 is TGCAGTGCTAGTCGGGACAGGGCCACAGATACGCAGTATTTT. Translated, it gives CSASRDRATDTQYF.

This clonotype came up many times. The CDR3 region is CSATETSGSGETQYF. The CDR3 nucleotides read TGCAGTGCCACGGAGACTAGCGGGAGTGGTGAGACCCAGTACTTC. This sequence joins TRBV20-1 and TRBJ2-5; TRBD2 matches 12 bases. CDR1 DFQATT and CDR2 SNEGSKA come from the germline V gene (reference sequence). With V trimmed by 6 bases and J by 5 bases, 10 bases remained unmatched. The CDR3 spans 15 residues.

This clonotype was seen a few times. This sequence joins TRBV28 and TRBJ2-5; D is perhaps TRBD1 (6 bases). V was clipped by 4 bases and J by 0 bases, with 15 bases between them. The CDR3 consists of 16 residues. The germline CDR1 and CDR2 sequences are MDHEN and SYDVKM. The CDR3 DNA is TGTGCCAGCAGTTCCCCTAAAACAGGGTACCAAGAGACCCAGTACTTC. Protein: CASSSPKTGYQETQYF. Variable domain in full (rest from reference TRBV28 and TRBJ2-5): DVKVTQSSRYLVKRTGEKVFLECVQDMDHENMFWYRQDPGLGLRLIYFSYDVKMKEKGDIPEGYSVSREKKERFSLILESASTNQTSMYLCASSSPKTGYQETQYFGPGTRLLVL.

In this sample, this clonotype turned up many times. This chain uses TRBV29-1 with TRBJ2-1; 10 bases are shared with TRBD2. Germline V CDR1 and CDR2: SQVTM, ANQGSEA. Trimming took 3 bases from V and 6 from J; bases not matched to a gene: 5. The CDR3 is 14 amino acids. For the CDR3, the DNA is TGCAGCGTTGAGCAGCGGGAGGGTGGCAATGAGCAGTTCTTC. Its translation is CSVEQREGGNEQFF.

This clonotype showed up many times. This chain connects TRBV29-1 to TRBJ2-1; 7 bases line up with TRBD2. Losses at the gene ends were 1 base for V and 8 bases for J; bases not matched to a gene: 11. Germline CDR1 and CDR2: SQVTM and ANQGSEA. The CDR3 is 15 amino acids. The CDR3 DNA is TGCAGCGTTGAAGCAACAGCGGGACCTTTCGATGAGCAGTTCTTC. Translated, it gives CSVEATAGPFDEQFF.

This clonotype was seen a few times. V usage is TRBV5-1 and J usage is TRBJ2-1; D gene uncertain. The V end was cut by 0 bases, the J end by 4 bases, with 17 bases between. The CDR3 extends over 17 amino acids. The germline gives CDR1 SGHRS, CDR2 YFSETQ. CDR3 loop: CASSLVANVRAYNEQFF. CDR3 sequence (DNA): TGCGCCAGCAGCTTGGTAGCCAATGTTAGGGCTTACAATGAGCAGTTCTTC.

This clonotype was picked up a small number of times. J is TRBJ2-3 and V is TRBV2; 14 bases map to TRBD2. After removal of 8 bases from V and 11 bases from J, the junction contained 12 bases not matched to a gene. The CDR3 loop spans 15 amino acids. Germline lookup yields CDR1 SNHLY and CDR2 FYNNEI. The CDR3 region is CASLHGLAGGGKQYF. The CDR3 DNA follows: TGTGCCAGCTTACACGGACTAGCGGGAGGAGGGAAGCAGTATTTT.

This clonotype was observed many times. The genes are TRBV7-8 and TRBJ2-7; TRBD2 aligns across 12 bases. CDR3 length equals 17 residues. The J segment lost 4 bases and the V segment lost 3 bases, leaving 10 bases of the junction unmatched. CDR1 and CDR2 (germline): SGHVS, FQNEAQ. The CDR3: CASSLTSGSGNIYEQYF. The CDR3, as DNA: TGTGCCAGCAGCTTGACTAGCGGGAGTGGGAATATATACGAGCAGTACTTC.